Listed below are T cell receptor beta chains from one sample, sequenced in a study of blood T cell repertoires in COVID-19. Clones were sequenced by immunoSEQ multiplex PCR, and TCRdb holds only the in-frame ones, with some missing. The sample records a few hundred thousand clones, around 85% being singletons. The specimen was peripheral blood. Every receptor here comes from a human donor with COVID-19, enrolled during active disease. The donor label of this sample is uncertain. Each CDR3 is given with its conserved first and last residue. D genes are given only for firm matches. Expanded clones get a size class; other rows say once, few or many, or leave the size out.

J gene: TRBJ1-1
V gene: TRBV6-5
clone size: -
D gene: -
CDR3 DNA: TGTGCCAGCAGGGCGGGCGGGATGAACACTGAAGCTTTCTTT
CDR3 protein: CASRAGGMNTEAFF

J gene: TRBJ2-3
V gene: TRBV7-6
clone size: -
D gene: TRBD2
CDR3 DNA: TGTGCCAGCAGCTTAGGCCCTAGCGGGGTCACAGATACGCAGTATTTT
CDR3 protein: CASSLGPSGVTDTQYF

J gene: TRBJ2-4
V gene: TRBV11-1
clone size: -
D gene: TRBD1
CDR3 DNA: TGTGCCAGCAGCTTGACAGGGACAAACATTCAGTACTTC
CDR3 protein: CASSLTGTNIQYF

J gene: TRBJ2-5
V gene: TRBV19
clone size: -
D gene: -
CDR3 DNA: TGTGCCAGTAGTCCTAGGGGGGAGACCCAGTACTTC
CDR3 protein: CASSPRGETQYF

J gene: TRBJ2-5
V gene: TRBV28
clone size: -
D gene: TRBD1
CDR3 DNA: TGTGCCAGCAGTTTGAATACCCTCGGGACAGTTCTCCAAGAGACCCAGTACTTC
CDR3 protein: CASSLNTLGTVLQETQYF

J gene: TRBJ1-1
V gene: TRBV6-5
clone size: -
D gene: -
CDR3 DNA: TGTGCCAGCAGTTACTCAAAGGGGCCGAACACTGAAGCTTTCTTT
CDR3 protein: CASSYSKGPNTEAFF

J gene: TRBJ2-1
V gene: TRBV24-1
clone size: once
D gene: TRBD2
CDR3 DNA: TGTGCCACCAGTGATTCCCCTCATAGGGGAGGGCCCAATGAGCAGTTCTTC
CDR3 protein: CATSDSPHRGGPNEQFF

J gene: TRBJ2-1
V gene: TRBV7-9
clone size: -
D gene: TRBD2
CDR3 DNA: TGTGCCAGCAGCTTGGCTAGCGGCGACAATGAGCAGTTCTTC
CDR3 protein: CASSLASGDNEQFF

J gene: TRBJ2-5
V gene: TRBV7-7
clone size: -
D gene: TRBD2
CDR3 DNA: TGTGCTAGCAGCCTCCGACTAGCAGAAGAGACCCAGTACTTC
CDR3 protein: CASSLRLAEETQYF

J gene: TRBJ2-5
V gene: TRBV18
clone size: -
D gene: TRBD1
CDR3 DNA: TGTGCCAGCTCGACGAGACGAGGGGGCGATGTGGAGACCCAGTACTTC
CDR3 protein: CASSTRRGGDVETQYF

J gene: TRBJ1-1
V gene: TRBV9
clone size: few
D gene: -
CDR3 DNA: TGTGCCAGCAGCGTAGCAGGGGTGAACACTGAAGCTTTCTTT
CDR3 protein: CASSVAGVNTEAFF

J gene: TRBJ1-1
V gene: TRBV7-3
clone size: -
D gene: -
CDR3 DNA: TGTGCCAGCAGCCAAATGGCCATGGCTTTCTTT
CDR3 protein: CASSQMAMAFF

J gene: TRBJ2-3
V gene: TRBV6-5
clone size: -
D gene: TRBD1
CDR3 DNA: TGTGCCAGCAGCGCGGGACAGGGCACAGATACGCAGTATTTT
CDR3 protein: CASSAGQGTDTQYF

J gene: TRBJ1-2
V gene: TRBV2
clone size: -
D gene: -
CDR3 DNA: TGTGCCAGCAGTGATCCTTCACGCGGAGGGCGGGGTGGCTACACCTTC
CDR3 protein: CASSDPSRGGRGGYTF

J gene: TRBJ1-2
V gene: TRBV10-3
clone size: -
D gene: -
CDR3 DNA: TGTGCCATCAGTGGGGGGGAGTCCTACACCTTC
CDR3 protein: CAISGGESYTF

J gene: TRBJ1-2
V gene: TRBV29-1
clone size: once
D gene: TRBD1
CDR3 DNA: TGCAGCGCCGGGACAGCCAACTATGGCTACACCTTC
CDR3 protein: CSAGTANYGYTF

J gene: TRBJ2-1
V gene: TRBV28
clone size: few
D gene: -
CDR3 DNA: TGTGCCACCAATGCCCTCGCGGCCGCCGGCAATGAGCAGTTCTTC
CDR3 protein: CATNALAAAGNEQFF

J gene: TRBJ2-5
V gene: TRBV5-1
clone size: -
D gene: -
CDR3 DNA: TGCGCCAGCAGCTTAAGGGAGGAGACCCAGTACTTC
CDR3 protein: CASSLREETQYF

J gene: TRBJ2-7
V gene: TRBV11-3
clone size: -
D gene: TRBD1
CDR3 DNA: TGTGCCAGCAGCTTCATTACCTTACGGACAGGAGTCTACGAGCAGTACTTC
CDR3 protein: CASSFITLRTGVYEQYF

J gene: TRBJ1-1
V gene: TRBV10-3
clone size: -
D gene: -
CDR3 DNA: TGTGCCATCAATCAGGGCTCGAACACTGAAGCTTTCTTT
CDR3 protein: CAINQGSNTEAFF

J gene: TRBJ1-2
V gene: TRBV27
clone size: -
D gene: TRBD1
CDR3 DNA: TGTGCCAGCAGTCCTCGGACAGGGGGCATTGGCTACACCTTC
CDR3 protein: CASSPRTGGIGYTF

J gene: TRBJ2-3
V gene: TRBV6-4
clone size: -
D gene: TRBD1
CDR3 DNA: TGTGCCAGCAGTGACTCAGGGGGCATGACAGATACGCAGTATTTT
CDR3 protein: CASSDSGGMTDTQYF

J gene: TRBJ1-2
V gene: TRBV28
clone size: -
D gene: TRBD1
CDR3 DNA: TGTGCCAGCTTCAGACAGGGGTTGGATGGCTACACCTTC
CDR3 protein: CASFRQGLDGYTF

J gene: TRBJ2-7
V gene: TRBV6-5
clone size: -
D gene: -
CDR3 DNA: TGTGCCAGCCGGAGAATGGACGAGCAGTACTTC
CDR3 protein: CASRRMDEQYF

J gene: TRBJ2-5
V gene: TRBV7-2
clone size: -
D gene: -
CDR3 DNA: TGTGCCAGCAGCTGGGCTGGCAAACCCCAAGAGACCCAGTACTTC
CDR3 protein: CASSWAGKPQETQYF

J gene: TRBJ2-7
V gene: TRBV27
clone size: -
D gene: TRBD2
CDR3 DNA: TGTGCCAGCAGTTTTCGGATAGCGGGGTTCTACGAGCAGTACTTC
CDR3 protein: CASSFRIAGFYEQYF

J gene: TRBJ1-1
V gene: TRBV4-1
clone size: -
D gene: TRBD1
CDR3 DNA: TGCGCCAGCAGCCGGACAGGGGGCGCGGTCATGAACACTGAAGCTTTCTTT
CDR3 protein: CASSRTGGAVMNTEAFF

J gene: TRBJ1-6
V gene: TRBV30
clone size: -
D gene: -
CDR3 DNA: TGTGCCTGGACAGGGGTGACTAATTCACCCCTCCACTTT
CDR3 protein: CAWTGVTNSPLHF

J gene: TRBJ1-1
V gene: TRBV11-3
clone size: -
D gene: TRBD1
CDR3 DNA: TGTGCCAGCAGCTCCCAGACAGGGGCGAGTGAAGCTTTCTTT
CDR3 protein: CASSSQTGASEAFF

J gene: TRBJ2-7
V gene: TRBV10-2
clone size: -
D gene: -
CDR3 DNA: TGCGCCAGCAGGGGACGTAGGAGGGGCGACTACGAGCAGTACTTC
CDR3 protein: CASRGRRRGDYEQYF

J gene: TRBJ1-2
V gene: TRBV18
clone size: once
D gene: TRBD1
CDR3 DNA: TGTGCCAGCTCACCAGCAGGGGGCGATGGCTACACCTTC
CDR3 protein: CASSPAGGDGYTF

J gene: TRBJ2-5
V gene: TRBV7-2
clone size: -
D gene: -
CDR3 DNA: TGTGCCAGCAGCTCCAGGGTCCAAGAGACCCAGTACTTC
CDR3 protein: CASSSRVQETQYF

J gene: TRBJ1-1
V gene: TRBV7-7
clone size: -
D gene: -
CDR3 DNA: TGTGCTAGCAGCTTATCAGATAACACTGAAGCTTTCTTT
CDR3 protein: CASSLSDNTEAFF

J gene: TRBJ2-7
V gene: TRBV7-9
clone size: -
D gene: -
CDR3 DNA: TGTGCCAGCAGCTTAGCAGCGGTCCCGGGGGAGCAGTACTTC
CDR3 protein: CASSLAAVPGEQYF

J gene: TRBJ1-2
V gene: TRBV3-1/TRBV3-2
clone size: -
D gene: TRBD1
CDR3 DNA: TGTGCCAGCAGCCAAGACGGACAGGGGCGCGGCTACACCTTC
CDR3 protein: CASSQDGQGRGYTF

J gene: TRBJ2-2
V gene: TRBV6-6
clone size: -
D gene: TRBD1
CDR3 DNA: TGTGCCAGCAGTCCAAACCCGGGACAGGGGTCCGGGGAGCTGTTTTTT
CDR3 protein: CASSPNPGQGSGELFF

J gene: TRBJ2-7
V gene: TRBV5-1
clone size: -
D gene: -
CDR3 DNA: TGCGCCAGCAGCTTGGGACAGGTAACCTACGAGCAGTACTTC
CDR3 protein: CASSLGQVTYEQYF

J gene: TRBJ2-1
V gene: TRBV6-6
clone size: few
D gene: -
CDR3 DNA: TGTGCCAGCAGTTCCTCTAGCGCGAGCTCCTACAATGAGCAGTTCTTC
CDR3 protein: CASSSSSASSYNEQFF

J gene: TRBJ1-4
V gene: TRBV5-8
clone size: -
D gene: -
CDR3 DNA: TGTGCCAGCAGCCGATATTACACTAAAGGGGATGAAAAACTGTTTTTT
CDR3 protein: CASSRYYTKGDEKLFF

J gene: TRBJ1-5
V gene: TRBV30
clone size: few
D gene: -
CDR3 DNA: TGTGCCTGGAGCGCAACCGGCGTAGGGGATAATCAGCCCCAGCATTTT
CDR3 protein: CAWSATGVGDNQPQHF

J gene: TRBJ1-5
V gene: TRBV6-2/TRBV6-3
clone size: -
D gene: TRBD1
CDR3 DNA: TGTGCCAGCAGTCCCCTCAGGGGGGGCAATCAGCCCCAGCATTTT
CDR3 protein: CASSPLRGGNQPQHF

J gene: TRBJ1-4
V gene: TRBV4-3
clone size: once
D gene: TRBD1
CDR3 DNA: TGCGCCAGCAGCCAGGACAGGGGGAGCGAAAAACTGTTTTTT
CDR3 protein: CASSQDRGSEKLFF

J gene: TRBJ2-7
V gene: TRBV13
clone size: -
D gene: -
CDR3 DNA: TGTGCCAGCAGTTCCGGGACTCCCTCCTACGAGCAGTACTTC
CDR3 protein: CASSSGTPSYEQYF

J gene: TRBJ1-6
V gene: TRBV11-2
clone size: -
D gene: -
CDR3 DNA: TGTGCCAGCAGCTTAGATGCGAATTCACCCCTCCACTTT
CDR3 protein: CASSLDANSPLHF

J gene: TRBJ1-1
V gene: TRBV29-1
clone size: -
D gene: -
CDR3 DNA: TGCAGCGTTGCCCCCCAGGGGAGTATTTCTGAAGCTTTCTTT
CDR3 protein: CSVAPQGSISEAFF